This TCR beta chain appears in the sequencing data of a study of blood T cell repertoires in COVID-19. Looking at the study overall: The analysed material was cDNA or gDNA that came from T cells, B-cell-depleted T cells, or PBMCs.

The CDR3 spans 17 residues. CDR1 is LGHDT, CDR2 YNNKEL, per germline (reference sequence). With 3 bases removed from V and 5 bases from J, the gap between germline ends came to 23 bases. Authors' analysis steps: Amplification with reference gene primers provided the estimates of nucleated cell counts. Only in-frame clones appear in the TCRdb table, and some are missing; sequencing was by immunoSEQ multiplex PCR. That table supplies the V and J calls and clone size; D and trimming were determined from the DNA. The sample records 250,000 to 300,000 clones, 70% to 90% being singletons. Sequencing was carried out using peripheral blood. This clonotype originated in a woman aged 65 to 85 with acute or convalescent COVID-19. This chain links TRBV3-1 (or the pseudogene TRBV3-2) with TRBJ2-7, with D unclear. CDR3 DNA sequence: TGTGCCAGCAGCCAGAATACTCGACGGAGTGGAATCCACGAGCAGTACTTC. Amino acids: CASSQNTRRSGIHEQYF.